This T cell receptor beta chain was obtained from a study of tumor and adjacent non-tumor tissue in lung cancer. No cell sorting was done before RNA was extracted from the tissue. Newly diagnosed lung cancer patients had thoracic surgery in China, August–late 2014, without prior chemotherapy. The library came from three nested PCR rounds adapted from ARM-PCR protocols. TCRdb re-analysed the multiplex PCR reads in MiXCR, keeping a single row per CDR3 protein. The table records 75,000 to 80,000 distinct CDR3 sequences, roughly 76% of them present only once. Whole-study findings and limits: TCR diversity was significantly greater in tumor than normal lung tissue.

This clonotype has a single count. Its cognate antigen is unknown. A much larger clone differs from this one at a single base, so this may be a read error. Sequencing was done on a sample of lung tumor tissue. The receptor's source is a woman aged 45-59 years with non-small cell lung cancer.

In DNA, the CDR3 is TGTGCCAGAAGCGAAACTGACACAGATACGCAGTATTTT. Its translation: CARSETDTDTQYF. The chain employs TRBV5-4 and TRBJ2-3, with no clear D. The CDR3 spans 13 residues. Per germline, CDR1 SGHNT and CDR2 YYREEE (reference sequence). V was shortened by 8 bases and J by 2 bases, with 12 bases between the two germline ends. The full variable domain, with the rest looked up from reference TRBV5-4 and TRBJ2-3, is ETGVTQSPTHLIKTRGQQVTLRCSSQSGHNTVSWYQQALGQGPQFIFQYYREEENGRGNFPPRFSGLQFPNYSSELNVNALELDDSALYLCARSETDTDTQYFGPGTRLTVL.